Below are 32 T cell receptor beta chains sequenced from a single sample in a study of human thymus T cells (dated by TCRdb to the early 2020s). Library method: the immunoSEQ multiplex PCR assay. Sourced from immuneACCESS, this table was stored by TCRdb with only in-frame sequences that have V and J called. A share of the clones is absent; for the studies checked, an unresolved V gene accounts for under half, and the remainder has no known explanation. The sample table lists tens of thousands of clones, 94% of them with a count of one. Almost 6% of the sample is held by the ten biggest clonotypes. Sample: blood. These TCRs come from a boy in the first two years of life with a congenital heart defect but otherwise immunologically healthy.

This chain uses TRBV6-6 with TRBJ2-3; TRBD2 matches at 7 bases. The trim removed 8 bases at V and 5 bases at J, leaving 7 bases unmatched. There are 13 residues in the CDR3. Looked up from germline, CDR1 is MNHNY and CDR2 is SVGAGI (reference sequence). For the CDR3, the DNA is TGTGCCAGCCTAGCGGTCCTAGGAGATACGCAGTATTTT. Protein sequence: CASLAVLGDTQYF.

The gene calls are TRBV5-4 and TRBJ1-2; 7 positions match TRBD1. Germline loops: CDR1 SGHNT, CDR2 YYREEE (reference sequence). V trimming: 6 bases; J trimming: 1 base; junction bases outside the gene matches: 6. The CDR3 consists of 14 residues. Written as DNA, the CDR3 is TGTGCCAGCACCGCCCGACAGGGTAACTATGGCTACACCTTC. Its protein is CASTARQGNYGYTF.

The CDR3 is CATREFNEQFF. Here the CDR3 DNA reads TGTGCCACCCGGGAATTCAATGAGCAGTTCTTC. The chain uses TRBV10-3 and TRBJ2-1; D possibly corresponds to TRBD2 (5 bases). The CDR3 is 11 amino acids. Germline loops: CDR1 ENHRY, CDR2 SYGVKD. Trimming removed 10 bases at V and 6 bases at J, with 10 bases between.

The rearrangement uses TRBV27 and TRBJ1-5, with D uncertain. Germline loops: CDR1 MNHEY, CDR2 SMNVEV (reference sequence). V lost 5 bases and J 0 bases, leaving 14 bases between the germline ends. This CDR3 is built from 16 residues. In nucleotides, the CDR3 is TGTGCCAGCAGTACCTCCCGGCTTTATAGCAATCAGCCCCAGCATTTT. Residues: CASSTSRLYSNQPQHF.

V is TRBV7-9 and J is TRBJ1-3; the D gene is possibly TRBD1 (6 bases). Germline values: CDR1 SEHNR, CDR2 FQNEAQ (reference sequence). Trimming took 2 bases from V and 8 from J, leaving 13 bases between them. This CDR3 is built from 14 residues. The CDR3 sequence: CASSLLHRADTIYF. CDR3 nucleotide sequence: TGTGCCAGCAGCTTACTCCACAGGGCTGACACCATATATTTT.

The chain recombines TRBV5-1 with TRBJ1-5, with D possibly TRBD1 on 6 matching bases. The CDR3 is 15 amino acids. V was shortened by 0 bases and J by 6 bases, with 13 bases between the two germline ends. Germline loops: CDR1 SGHRS, CDR2 YFSETQ. The CDR3 loop is CASSLEGGSAQPQHF. For the CDR3, the DNA is TGCGCCAGCAGCTTGGAAGGGGGGTCGGCTCAGCCCCAGCATTTT.

This chain connects TRBV27 to TRBJ2-1; the match to TRBD2 covers 8 bases. The V gene end was trimmed by 6 bases and the J gene end by 2 bases; junction bases not matched to a gene: 6. There are 15 residues in the CDR3. The germline V gene has CDR1 MNHEY and CDR2 SMNVEV (reference sequence). The DNA for the CDR3 is TGTGCCAGCAGCTGGACTAGCCAGGCCTACAATGAGCAGTTCTTC. Translating it yields CASSWTSQAYNEQFF.

V is TRBV12-5 and J is TRBJ1-5; D gene unclear. Per germline, CDR1 LGHNT and CDR2 FRNRAP. CDR3 length equals 12 residues. Trimming shortened V by 7 bases and J by 6 bases, and 10 bases separated the two germline ends. The DNA for the CDR3 is TGTGCTAGTGCCCCCTTCGGTCAGCCCCAGCATTTT. As protein: CASAPFGQPQHF.

CDR3 DNA: TGCGCCAGCAGCCAAGCACAGGGGTGGGGGGCTTTCTTT. It translates to CASSQAQGWGAFF. This chain joins TRBV4-3 and TRBJ1-1; 7 positions agree with TRBD1. J gave up 11 bases and V 1 base, and 7 bases lay outside the gene matches. Germline-derived CDR1 and CDR2 are LGHNA and YSLEER. The CDR3 sequence is 13 residues long.

The chain carries TRBV6-1 and TRBJ1-1, with 9 bases aligning to TRBD1. The CDR3 runs to 13 residues. Germline values: CDR1 MNHNS, CDR2 SASEGT. The V and J ends lost 6 bases and 3 bases, in that order; junction bases with no gene match: 2. The DNA for the CDR3 is TGTGCCAGCAGCGGACAGGGGTACACTGAAGCTTTCTTT. It translates to CASSGQGYTEAFF.

The chain employs TRBV14 and TRBJ2-1, with 8 bases lining up with TRBD1. The germline gives CDR1 SGHDN, CDR2 FVKESK. There are 14 residues in the CDR3. With V trimmed by 2 bases and J by 7 bases, 4 bases remained unmatched. CDR3 DNA sequence: TGTGCCAGCAGCCAACGACAGGGGATAAATGAGCAGTTCTTC. Translation gives CASSQRQGINEQFF.

There are a few counts of this clone. The chain has TRBV10-3 and TRBJ1-5, with a weak D call TRBD1 (5 bases). Germline V gene sequence: CDR1 ENHRY, CDR2 SYGVKD. V was pared by 8 bases and J by 3 bases, with 8 bases between. CDR3 length: 12 residues. This chain's CDR3 is CAIQGNNQPQHF. CDR3 coding DNA: TGTGCCATCCAGGGTAACAATCAGCCCCAGCATTTT.

The chain combines TRBV2 with TRBJ2-3, with D possibly being TRBD2 (6 bases). The CDR3 is 17 residues long. Germline-derived CDR1 and CDR2 are SNHLY and FYNNEI. Between the trimmed V and J ends, which lost 2 bases and 0 bases, there was a span of 15 bases. The CDR3 DNA sequence: TGTGCCAGCAGTGAATTTATCTGGGGGGTGAGCACAGATACGCAGTATTTT. Amino acid sequence: CASSEFIWGVSTDTQYF.

V gene TRBV5-1 combines with J gene TRBJ2-7; 11 nucleotides line up with TRBD2. The CDR3 covers 15 residues. With V trimmed by 0 bases and J by 3 bases, 2 bases remained unmatched. Germline assignment: CDR1 SGHRS and CDR2 YFSETQ. The CDR3, as DNA: TGCGCCAGCAGCTTGGATGGGACTAGCGGCTACGAGCAGTACTTC. The encoded protein is CASSLDGTSGYEQYF.

J is TRBJ2-5 and V is TRBV10-1; no definite D call. Trimming removed 4 bases at V and 5 bases at J, with 11 bases between. The V gene's germline CDR1 is WNHNN and CDR2 SYGVQD (reference sequence). CDR3 length equals 13 residues. CDR3 DNA: TGCGCCAGCAGTGTCTCGGAAAGGGAGACCCAGTACTTC. It translates to CASSVSERETQYF.

V gene TRBV4-1 combines with J gene TRBJ2-1; D is unresolved. The CDR3 has 16 residues. CDR1 is MGHRA, CDR2 YSYEKL, per germline. With 2 bases removed from V and 5 bases from J, the gap between germline ends came to 16 bases. This chain's CDR3 is CASSQTVPVPNNEQFF. The CDR3 nucleotides are TGCGCCAGCAGCCAAACCGTCCCCGTTCCAAACAATGAGCAGTTCTTC.

This sequence joins TRBV9 and TRBJ1-1, with D unresolved. The CDR3 contains 13 residues. Germline CDR1 and CDR2: SGDLS and YYNGEE. Deletions cut 4 bases from V and 2 bases from J, with 9 bases between. CDR3 region: CASSSRGNTEAFF. The DNA for the CDR3 is TGTGCCAGCAGCTCCCGGGGTAACACTGAAGCTTTCTTT.

The gene calls are TRBV11-2 and TRBJ2-3; 15 bases align to TRBD2. Per the germline V gene, CDR1 is SGHAT and CDR2 is FQNNGV. This CDR3 has 18 amino acids. The ends lost 2 bases at V and 4 bases at J; junction bases unmatched: 7. CDR3 residues: CASSLTLGLAGGADTQYF. The DNA of the CDR3 is TGTGCCAGCAGCTTAACCCTCGGACTAGCGGGGGGGGCAGATACGCAGTATTTT. Filled out from reference TRBV11-2 and TRBJ2-3, the complete variable domain reads EAGVAQSPRYKIIEKRQSVAFWCNPISGHATLYWYQQILGQGPKLLIQFQNNGVVDDSQLPKDRFSAERLKGVDSTLKIQPAKLEDSAVYLCASSLTLGLAGGADTQYFGPGTRLTVL.

The chain carries TRBV5-1 and TRBJ1-1; perhaps TRBD1 as D (6 bases). Trimming took 0 bases from V and 4 from J, leaving 13 bases between them. This CDR3 is built from 15 residues. Per the germline V gene, CDR1 is SGHRS and CDR2 is YFSETQ. The DNA for the CDR3 is TGCGCCAGCAGCTTGGCGGGCAGGGGAGGCACTGAAGCTTTCTTT. Residues: CASSLAGRGGTEAFF.

The rearrangement uses TRBV7-9 and TRBJ2-7; D is possibly TRBD1 (5 bases). Germline V CDR1 and CDR2: SEHNR, FQNEAQ (reference sequence). V lost 6 bases and J 3 bases, leaving 15 bases between the germline ends. This CDR3 has 14 amino acids. CDR3 nucleotides: TGTGCCAGCAGGCAGGAAGGGGCTAGCTACGAGCAGTACTTC. Translation gives CASRQEGASYEQYF.

This chain uses TRBV6-5 with TRBJ2-7; D may match TRBD1 or TRBD2 (5 bases each). Trimming stripped 7 bases from V and 8 bases from J, with 18 bases between. Germline V gene lookup returns CDR1 MNHEY and CDR2 SVGAGI. There are 13 residues in the CDR3. CDR3: CASTEGTSRQQYF. CDR3 coding DNA: TGTGCCAGCACCGAAGGGACGTCACGACAGCAGTACTTC.

CDR3 in DNA: TGTGCCAGCAGCTACCTGAGGAACGTTGAGCAGTTCTTC. As protein: CASSYLRNVEQFF. V gene TRBV7-9 combines with J gene TRBJ2-1, with no clear D. CDR3 length: 13 amino acids. V was trimmed by 4 bases and J by 9 bases, leaving 13 bases between them. The germline V gene encodes CDR1 SEHNR and CDR2 FQNEAQ (reference sequence).

V is TRBV15 and J is TRBJ2-1; D gene uncertain. CDR1 is LNHNV, CDR2 YYDKDF, per germline (reference sequence). CDR3 length: 15 residues. Deletions cut 0 bases from V and 1 base from J, with 7 bases between. Written as DNA, the CDR3 is TGTGCCACCAGCAGAGATGGTGCGTCCTACAATGAGCAGTTCTTC. Its protein is CATSRDGASYNEQFF.

This chain joins TRBV5-8 and TRBJ2-3, with 12 bases fitting TRBD2. Germline V gene data show CDR1 as SGHTS and CDR2 as YDEGEE. This CDR3 is 16 amino acids long. V trimming: 2 bases; J trimming: 2 bases; junction bases outside the gene matches: 3. CDR3 DNA sequence: TGTGCCAGCAGCTTACTAGCGGGGGGATCCACAGATACGCAGTATTTT. Its translation: CASSLLAGGSTDTQYF.

The rearrangement joins TRBV11-2 to TRBJ1-6; no clear D gene. Trimming pared 1 base from V and 0 bases from J, leaving 7 bases between. This CDR3 spans 16 amino acids. CDR1 SGHAT and CDR2 FQNNGV come from the germline V gene. In DNA, the CDR3 is TGTGCCAGCAGCTTAGGTACAAGCTCCTATAATTCACCCCTCCACTTT. Translation: CASSLGTSSYNSPLHF.

The gene calls are TRBV5-4 and TRBJ2-7; D may be TRBD1 (6 bases). This CDR3 comprises 14 residues. Between the trimmed V and J ends, which lost 4 bases and 2 bases, there was a span of 13 bases. Germline V gene lookup returns CDR1 SGHNT and CDR2 YYREEE (reference sequence). CDR3 protein: CASSVQGPAYEQYF. The CDR3 bases are TGTGCCAGCAGCGTCCAGGGGCCGGCCTACGAGCAGTACTTC.

The chain is built from TRBV19 and TRBJ1-4; D not certain. CDR3 length: 14 amino acids. Deletions cut 3 bases from V and 3 bases from J, with 8 bases between. Germline CDR1 is LNHDA and CDR2 is SQIVND (reference sequence). CDR3 bases: TGTGCCAGTAGTATTTGGGGTCCTAATGAAAAACTGTTTTTT. It encodes CASSIWGPNEKLFF.

V is TRBV5-4 and J is TRBJ2-7, with 9 bases lining up with TRBD1. This CDR3 is 15 amino acids long. Germline V gene data show CDR1 as SGHNT and CDR2 as YYREEE (reference sequence). With 7 bases clipped from V and 3 bases from J, the junction kept 11 bases outside the gene matches. The DNA of the CDR3 is TGTGCCAGCCGCTATTGGGGGGACAGGGACTACGAGCAGTACTTC. Its translation: CASRYWGDRDYEQYF.

The chain couples TRBV1 to TRBJ1-4. TRBV1 is a recognized pseudogene. The CDR3 is 15 residues long. The CDR3 nucleotides read TGCACCAGCAGCTACGACGGTTTGCGTAATGAAAAACTGTTTTTT. Translated, it gives CTSSYDGLRNEKLFF.

The chain recombines TRBV18 with TRBJ2-3, with TRBD1 matching over 8 bases. Losses at the gene ends were 3 bases for V and 0 bases for J; bases not matched to a gene: 2. The length of the CDR3 is 15 residues. Germline V lookup: CDR1 KGHSH, CDR2 LQKENI. The CDR3 loop is CASSPRDRSTDTQYF. In DNA, the CDR3 is TGTGCCAGCTCACCCCGGGACAGGAGCACAGATACGCAGTATTTT. The full variable domain, completed using reference TRBV18 and TRBJ2-3, is NAGVMQNPRHLVRRRGQEARLRCSPMKGHSHVYWYRQLPEEGLKFMVYLQKENIIDESGMPKERFSAEFPKEGPSILRIQQVVRGDSAAYFCASSPRDRSTDTQYFGPGTRLTVL.

This sequence joins TRBV6-1 and TRBJ1-1, with D unresolved. Between the trimmed V and J ends, which lost 6 bases and 2 bases, there was a span of 10 bases. The CDR3 sequence is 13 residues long. The germline V gene encodes CDR1 MNHNS and CDR2 SASEGT. CDR3 nucleotide sequence: TGTGCCAGCAGCCGTGGCCTTAACACTGAAGCTTTCTTT. It translates to CASSRGLNTEAFF.

The V call is TRBV9, the J call TRBJ1-6; weak D call: TRBD1 (5 bases). CDR3 length: 13 residues. Trimming cost V 4 bases and J 7 bases, with 9 bases left between them. Per germline, CDR1 SGDLS and CDR2 YYNGEE. Written as DNA, the CDR3 is TGTGCCAGCAGCCCTGACAGAAATTCACCCCTCCACTTT. Its protein product is CASSPDRNSPLHF. The full variable domain, completed using reference TRBV9 and TRBJ1-6, is DSGVTQTPKHLITATGQRVTLRCSPRSGDLSVYWYQQSLDQGLQFLIQYYNGEERAKGNILERFSAQQFPDLHSELNLSSLELGDSALYFCASSPDRNSPLHFGNGTRLTVT.